This T cell receptor beta chain was sequenced for a study of identical twins. Looked up from germline, CDR1 is SGDLS and CDR2 is YYNGEE. V was pared by 2 bases and J by 4 bases, with 19 bases of the junction left unmatched. This CDR3 has 20 residues. Study-level results: Cord blood's abundant beta clonotypes had fewer insertions, unlike memory repertoires. Within twin pairs, the out-of-frame alpha sequences they shared showed excess low generation probability.

A single record per CDR3 protein comes from TCRdb applying MiXCR to the 5' RACE reads. This table has approximately 1.8 million distinct CDR3 sequences, about 31% appearing once. Remarks on this clonotype: The antigen is not known.

V is TRBV9 and J is TRBJ2-1; 9 bases map to TRBD2. Specimen: cord blood. This clonotype was obtained from a newborn girl in good health. The CDR3 sequence: CASSVGHPGGAGGVYNEQFF. In DNA form, the CDR3 reads TGTGCCAGCAGCGTCGGCCACCCAGGCGGAGCGGGGGGAGTATACAATGAGCAGTTCTTC.